This T cell receptor beta chain comes out of a study of shared clonotypes between healthy human individuals. Profiling relied on immunoSEQ multiplex PCR, and the TCRdb table lists in-frame clones only, not all of them. The profile shows some 2,100,000 clones, around 95% of them singletons. The study drew its donors from healthy HIV-negative adults without recent acute infections or vaccinations. The V gene's germline CDR1 is MGHRA and CDR2 YSYEKL. The CDR3 loop spans 16 amino acids. The V and J ends lost 0 bases and 0 bases, in that order; junction bases with no gene match: 5. Specimen: naive CD4+ T cells sorted from blood. Subset noted: CD45RA+ positively selected. This receptor was taken from a man aged 18 to 29 in good health. The V and J genes are TRBV4-1 and TRBJ2-7, with TRBD1 identical over 7 bases. The chain's CDR3 is CASSQDPGGNSYEQYF. CDR3 DNA sequence: TGCGCCAGCAGCCAAGACCCAGGGGGAAACTCCTACGAGCAGTACTTC.